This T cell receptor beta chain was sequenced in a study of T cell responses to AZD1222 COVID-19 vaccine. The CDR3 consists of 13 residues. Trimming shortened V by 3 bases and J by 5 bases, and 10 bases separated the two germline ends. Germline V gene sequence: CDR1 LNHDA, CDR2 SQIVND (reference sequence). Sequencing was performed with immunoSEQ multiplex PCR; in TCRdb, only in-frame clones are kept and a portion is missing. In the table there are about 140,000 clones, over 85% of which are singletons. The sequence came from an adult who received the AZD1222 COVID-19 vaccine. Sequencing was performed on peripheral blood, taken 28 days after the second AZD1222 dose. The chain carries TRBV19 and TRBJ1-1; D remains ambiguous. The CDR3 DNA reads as TGTGCCAGTAGTATTCTGAGGGAGACTGAAGCTTTCTTT. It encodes CASSILRETEAFF.